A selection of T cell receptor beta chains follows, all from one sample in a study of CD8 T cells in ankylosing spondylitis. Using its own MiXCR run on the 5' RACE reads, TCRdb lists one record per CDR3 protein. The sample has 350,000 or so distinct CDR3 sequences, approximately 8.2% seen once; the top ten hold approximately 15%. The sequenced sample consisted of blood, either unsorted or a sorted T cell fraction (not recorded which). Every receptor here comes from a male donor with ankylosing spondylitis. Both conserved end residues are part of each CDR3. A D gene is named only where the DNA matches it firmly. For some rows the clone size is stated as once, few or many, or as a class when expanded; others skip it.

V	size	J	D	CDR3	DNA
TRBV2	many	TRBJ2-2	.	CASSRWGSDTGELFF	TGTGCCAGCAGTCGGTGGGGGAGTGACACCGGGGAGCTGTTTTTT
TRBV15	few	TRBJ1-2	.	CATSRDREVGGYTF	TGTGCCACCAGCAGAGATAGAGAGGTTGGCGGCTACACCTTC
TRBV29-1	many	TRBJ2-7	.	CSVEDNGEQYF	TGCAGCGTTGAAGATAACGGGGAGCAGTACTTC
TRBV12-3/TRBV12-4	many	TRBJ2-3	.	CASSLVSWGDTQYF	TGTGCCAGCAGTTTAGTGTCCTGGGGAGATACGCAGTATTTT
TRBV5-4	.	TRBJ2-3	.	CASSSGRPSTDTQYF	TGTGCCAGCAGCTCAGGACGACCTAGCACAGATACGCAGTATTTT
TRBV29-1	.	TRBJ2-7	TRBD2	CSVTGLAAYEQYF	TGCAGCGTTACTGGACTAGCGGCCTACGAGCAGTACTTC
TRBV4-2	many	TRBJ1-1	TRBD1	CASSQGTGGGNTEAFF	TGTGCCAGCAGCCAAGGGACAGGGGGGGGCAACACTGAAGCTTTCTTT
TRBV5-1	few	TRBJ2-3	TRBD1	CASSLTGTGNPTDTQYF	TGCGCCAGCAGCTTAACCGGGACAGGCAACCCCACAGATACGCAGTATTTT
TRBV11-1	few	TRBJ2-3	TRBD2	CASTRAAWETSGRTDTQYF	TGTGCCAGCACACGAGCCGCTTGGGAGACTAGCGGACGCACAGATACGCAGTATTTT
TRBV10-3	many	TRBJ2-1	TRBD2	CAISPTSGRAPSEQFF	TGTGCCATCAGCCCGACTAGCGGGAGGGCCCCAAGTGAGCAGTTCTTC
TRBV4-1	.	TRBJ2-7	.	CASSQVQDSYEQYF	TGCGCCAGCAGCCAAGTTCAAGACTCCTACGAGCAGTACTTC
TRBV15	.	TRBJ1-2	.	CATSRDPLGGYTF	TGTGCCACCAGCAGAGACCCGTTGGGTGGCTACACCTTC
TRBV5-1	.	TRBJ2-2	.	CASSLVPSGSGELFF	TGCGCCAGCAGCTTGGTACCTTCGGGGTCCGGGGAGCTGTTTTTT
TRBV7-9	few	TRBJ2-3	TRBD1	CASSSRQGAGTDTQYF	TGTGCCAGCAGCTCACGACAGGGGGCGGGTACAGATACGCAGTATTTT
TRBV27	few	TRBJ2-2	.	CASGWGNTGELFF	TGTGCCAGCGGGTGGGGCAACACCGGGGAGCTGTTTTTT
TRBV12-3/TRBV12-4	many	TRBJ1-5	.	CASSLSESNQPQHF	TGTGCCAGCAGTTTATCTGAGAGCAATCAGCCCCAGCATTTT
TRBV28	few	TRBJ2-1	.	CASSLPLPGRDEQFF	TGTGCCAGCAGCCTCCCATTACCGGGACGAGATGAGCAGTTCTTC
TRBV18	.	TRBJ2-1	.	CASSSIDEPSEQFF	TGTGCCAGCTCCTCGATCGATGAGCCCTCGGAGCAGTTCTTC
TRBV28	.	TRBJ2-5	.	CASSYFQETQYF	TGTGCCAGCAGCTATTTCCAAGAGACCCAGTACTTC
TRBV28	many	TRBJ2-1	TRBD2	CASSLVQPGLAGYNEQFF	TGTGCCAGCAGTTTAGTCCAACCCGGGCTAGCGGGTTACAATGAGCAGTTCTTC
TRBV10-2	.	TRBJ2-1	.	CASSDLGVLNEQFF	TGCGCCAGCAGTGATTTGGGTGTTCTCAATGAGCAGTTCTTC
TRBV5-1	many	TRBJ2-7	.	CASSLSGTYEQYF	TGCGCCAGCAGCCTTAGCGGTACCTACGAGCAGTACTTC
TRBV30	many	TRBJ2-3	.	CAWSGYGDTQYF	TGTGCCTGGAGTGGGTACGGAGATACGCAGTATTTT
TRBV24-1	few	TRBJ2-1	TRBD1	CATSETTGGWSYNEQFF	TGTGCCACCAGTGAAACTACAGGGGGTTGGTCCTACAATGAGCAGTTCTTC
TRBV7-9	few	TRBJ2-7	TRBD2	CASSWGLYSYEQYF	TGTGCCAGCAGCTGGGGACTATATTCCTACGAGCAGTACTTC
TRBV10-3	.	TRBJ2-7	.	CAISDLSDRLYEQYF	TGTGCCATCAGTGATTTAAGCGACCGACTTTACGAGCAGTACTTC
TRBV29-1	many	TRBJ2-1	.	CSVGGGTPLSSYNEQFF	TGCAGCGTCGGAGGGGGGACTCCCCTCAGCTCCTACAATGAGCAGTTCTTC
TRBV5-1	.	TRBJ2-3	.	CASSFNVPGTDTQYF	TGCGCCAGCAGTTTCAATGTTCCTGGCACAGATACGCAGTATTTT
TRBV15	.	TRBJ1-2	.	CATSRDPGYGYTF	TGTGCCACCAGCAGAGACCCAGGCTATGGCTACACCTTC
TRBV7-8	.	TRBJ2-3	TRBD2	CASSLGLREGVKDTQYF	TGTGCCAGCAGCTTAGGTTTGCGGGAGGGCGTGAAAGATACGCAGTATTTT
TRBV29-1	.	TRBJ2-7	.	CSVRVDGAYEQYF	TGCAGCGTTAGGGTGGACGGAGCCTACGAGCAGTACTTC
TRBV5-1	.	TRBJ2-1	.	CASSSDGRDSYNEQFF	TGCGCCAGCAGCTCCGATGGGCGGGACTCCTACAATGAGCAGTTCTTC
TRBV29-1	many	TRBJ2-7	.	CSVQESYEQYF	TGCAGCGTTCAAGAGTCCTACGAGCAGTACTTC
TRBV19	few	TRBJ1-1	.	CASSIRDNEKAFF	TGTGCCAGTAGTATTCGGGACAACGAAAAAGCTTTCTTT
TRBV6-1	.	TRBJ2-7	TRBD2	CASSLSGLAGGPYEQYF	TGTGCCAGCAGTCTCTCCGGACTAGCGGGAGGGCCTTACGAGCAGTACTTC
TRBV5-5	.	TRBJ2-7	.	CASSPRTAQAEQYF	TGTGCCAGCAGCCCTCGGACAGCTCAAGCCGAGCAGTACTTC
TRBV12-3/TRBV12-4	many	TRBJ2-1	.	CASSFTNEQFF	TGTGCCAGCAGTTTTACAAATGAGCAGTTCTTC
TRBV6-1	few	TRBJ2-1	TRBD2	CASSPTGLAGFEQFF	TGTGCCAGCAGTCCAACGGGACTAGCGGGTTTTGAGCAGTTCTTC
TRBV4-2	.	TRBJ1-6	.	CASSQVVGRAMGSPLHF	TGTGCCAGCAGCCAAGTGGTGGGCAGGGCGATGGGATCACCCCTCCACTTT
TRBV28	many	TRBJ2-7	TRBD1	CASSFGDRGYEQYF	TGTGCCAGCAGTTTCGGCGACAGGGGTTACGAGCAGTACTTC
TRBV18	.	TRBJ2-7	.	CASSRSGADRTYEQYF	TGTGCCAGCTCGCGTTCAGGAGCGGATAGAACCTACGAGCAGTACTTC
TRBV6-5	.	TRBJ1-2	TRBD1	CASRQGRSGYTF	TGTGCCAGCAGACAGGGGAGGAGTGGCTACACCTTC
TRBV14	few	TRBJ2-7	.	CASSQVYGAYEQYF	TGTGCCAGCAGCCAAGTGTACGGAGCCTACGAGCAGTACTTC
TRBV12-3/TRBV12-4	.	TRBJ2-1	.	CASSFAISYNEQFF	TGTGCCAGCAGTTTTGCTATCTCCTACAATGAGCAGTTCTTC
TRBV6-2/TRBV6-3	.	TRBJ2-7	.	CASRATMETDIYEQYF	TGTGCCAGCAGGGCTACCATGGAGACCGACATCTACGAGCAGTACTTC
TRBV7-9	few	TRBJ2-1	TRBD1	CASRWTGNNEQFF	TGTGCCAGCAGGTGGACAGGGAACAATGAGCAGTTCTTC
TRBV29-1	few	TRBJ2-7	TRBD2	CSVRGGTSGSYEQYF	TGCAGCGTTCGGGGGGGGACTAGCGGGAGCTACGAGCAGTACTTC
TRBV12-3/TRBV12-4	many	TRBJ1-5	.	CASSFLRAEQPQHF	TGTGCCAGCAGTTTTCTTAGAGCCGAACAGCCCCAGCATTTT
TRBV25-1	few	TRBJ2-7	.	CASGWTTPYEQYF	TGTGCCAGCGGTTGGACGACCCCCTACGAGCAGTACTTC
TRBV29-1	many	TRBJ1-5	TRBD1	CSVGTGGNQPQHF	TGCAGCGTCGGGACAGGGGGAAATCAGCCCCAGCATTTT
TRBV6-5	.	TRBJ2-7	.	CASSYSNRVRNEQYF	TGTGCCAGCAGTTACTCGAACAGGGTCCGGAACGAGCAGTACTTC
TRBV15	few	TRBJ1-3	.	CATSRGYRSSGNTIYF	TGTGCCACCAGCAGAGGGTATAGATCCTCTGGAAACACCATATATTTT
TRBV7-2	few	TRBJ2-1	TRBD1	CASSSSGQAHNEQFF	TGTGCCAGCAGCTCCTCGGGACAGGCCCACAATGAGCAGTTCTTC
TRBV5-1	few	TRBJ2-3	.	CASSLGERAPADTQYF	TGCGCCAGCAGCTTGGGGGAAAGAGCCCCCGCAGATACGCAGTATTTT
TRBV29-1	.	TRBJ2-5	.	CSVEDLGGAETQYF	TGCAGCGTTGAAGATCTTGGGGGCGCGGAGACCCAGTACTTC